These 30 T cell receptor beta chains were all obtained from the same sample, sequenced in a study of cytomegalovirus exposure and HLA in healthy donors. The PCR made use of 60 Vbeta and 13 Jbeta primers. The method was immunoSEQ multiplex PCR; TCRdb's version includes in-frame clones alone and lacks a portion of them. This sample carries 100,000 to 150,000 clones, about 78% of them seen once, and the ten largest clones take approximately 2.9%. Sequences were obtained from PBMCs. The source of these receptors is a human donor in good health.

A few counts support this clone. The V call is TRBV7-9, the J call TRBJ2-7; 9 nucleotides line up with TRBD1. The CDR3 totals 14 residues. V lost 4 bases and J lost 2; bases outside the gene matches: 3. Germline loops: CDR1 SEHNR, CDR2 FQNEAQ (reference sequence). The CDR3 DNA follows: TGTGCCAGCAGCTCCCGGACAGGGGCCTACGAGCAGTACTTC. Protein sequence: CASSSRTGAYEQYF.

This clone was seen only a few times. This chain joins TRBV29-1 and TRBJ1-2; 9 bases align to TRBD1. CDR1 and CDR2 from the germline V gene are SQVTM and ANQGSEA. V dropped 6 bases and J dropped 8; count of bases not matched to a gene: 13. The CDR3 consists of 14 residues. The CDR3, as DNA: TGCAGCGTCAAACAGGGGGCTGTTTTTGGGGGCTACACCTTC. It codes for CSVKQGAVFGGYTF.

The V and J genes are TRBV18 and TRBJ2-5, with TRBD1 identical over 7 bases. The J call is uncertain, as TRBJ2-7 better fits the DNA end. This CDR3 has 19 amino acids. The germline V gene encodes CDR1 KGHSH and CDR2 LQKENI. CDR3: CASSPHSTFLPGTAYEQYF. Written as DNA, the CDR3 is TGTGCCAGCTCACCTCACTCTACCTTCCTCCCCGGGACAGCCTACGAGCAGTACTTC.

The genes are TRBV11-2 and TRBJ2-4; 9 nucleotides align to TRBD1. The CDR3 is made up of 15 amino acids. Trimming removed 2 bases from V and 5 bases from J; junction bases left unmatched: 4. Looked up from germline, CDR1 is SGHAT and CDR2 is FQNNGV. The CDR3 is CASSLITGGQNIQYF. CDR3 DNA: TGTGCCAGCAGCTTAATAACAGGGGGCCAAAACATTCAGTACTTC.

This clone has just a few counts. This rearrangement joins TRBV2 to TRBJ1-2; TRBD1 matches at 10 bases. This CDR3 spans 14 amino acids. V was pared by 6 bases and J by 6 bases, with 7 bases of the junction left unmatched. Germline V lookup: CDR1 SNHLY, CDR2 FYNNEI. Here the CDR3 reads CASSYMGQGNGYTF. The CDR3 DNA reads as TGTGCCAGCAGCTATATGGGACAGGGGAATGGCTACACCTTC.

The chain recombines TRBV27 with TRBJ2-7; 7 bases line up with TRBD1. This CDR3 is built from 16 residues. Germline CDR1 and CDR2: MNHEY and SMNVEV (reference sequence). After removal of 2 bases from V and 4 bases from J, the junction contained 11 bases not matched to a gene. CDR3 bases: TGTGCCAGCAGTTTAGGTCGAGAGGGCAGGGGGTACGAGCAGTACTTC. It codes for CASSLGREGRGYEQYF.

The V call is TRBV6-1, the J call TRBJ1-4; TRBD1 agrees at 7 bases. Per germline, CDR1 MNHNS and CDR2 SASEGT. The CDR3 is made up of 14 amino acids. V dropped 10 bases and J dropped 6; count of bases not matched to a gene: 11. CDR3 in amino acids: CATKDGTDYEKLFF. The CDR3 DNA reads as TGTGCCACTAAGGACGGGACAGATTATGAAAAACTGTTTTTT.

V usage is TRBV7-2 and J usage is TRBJ1-4; D not certain. Trimming removed 5 bases from V and 7 bases from J, with 14 bases in between. The CDR3 covers 14 residues. Germline values: CDR1 SGHTA, CDR2 FQGNSA. The CDR3 DNA is TGTGCCAGCAGCGGAGGGTCAAGTGGTGAAAAACTGTTTTTT. Translation gives CASSGGSSGEKLFF.

A few counts support this clone. This chain joins TRBV4-3 and TRBJ2-7, with D possibly being TRBD2 (6 bases). Per the germline V gene, CDR1 is LGHNA and CDR2 is YSLEER. The CDR3 totals 14 residues. V was shortened by 4 bases and J by 3 bases, with 13 bases between the two germline ends. Here the CDR3 reads CASSRRLESYEQYF. In DNA form, the CDR3 reads TGCGCCAGCAGCCGACGACTAGAAAGCTACGAGCAGTACTTC.

This clone was detected only a few times. The V gene is TRBV5-1, the J gene TRBJ2-3; TRBD2 matches 10 bases. V shed 4 bases and J 0 bases; nucleotides not matched to a gene: 5. CDR1 and CDR2 (germline): SGHRS, YFSETQ. This CDR3 region has 16 residues. CDR3 DNA sequence: TGCGCCAGCAGCCACCGGACTAGCGGTAGCACAGATACGCAGTATTTT. Protein product: CASSHRTSGSTDTQYF.

The chain has TRBV11-3 and TRBJ2-7; 7 bases fit TRBD1. Germline CDR1 and CDR2: SGHNT and YENEEA. The CDR3 spans 13 residues. The ends lost 5 bases at V and 4 bases at J; junction bases unmatched: 5. Here the CDR3 reads CASSRTGDYEQYF. DNA of the CDR3: TGTGCCAGCAGCCGGACAGGCGATTACGAGCAGTACTTC.

The chain joins TRBV28 to TRBJ1-2; no firm D call. The germline V and J ends were trimmed by 3 bases and 4 bases, with 9 bases remaining between them. The germline gives CDR1 MDHEN, CDR2 SYDVKM. The CDR3 is 13 residues long. In DNA, the CDR3 is TGTGCCAGCAGTTTTTTGTCTGTCTATGGCTACACCTTC. This gives the protein CASSFLSVYGYTF.

The chain carries TRBV18 and TRBJ2-7; possible D gene TRBD1, 7 bases. This CDR3 has 15 residues. Trimming took off 2 bases at V and 4 bases at J, with 15 bases between the two ends. Germline CDR1 KGHSH, CDR2 LQKENI. The CDR3 DNA is TGTGCCAGCTCACCATTAGGACCAGGGGGGTACGAGCAGTACTTC. Protein sequence: CASSPLGPGGYEQYF.

The V call is TRBV27, the J call TRBJ2-3; TRBD2 agrees at 8 bases. The V gene end was trimmed by 5 bases and the J gene end by 2 bases; junction bases not matched to a gene: 9. This CDR3 contains 16 residues. Germline V CDR1 and CDR2: MNHEY, SMNVEV (reference sequence). The CDR3 DNA reads TGTGCCAGCAGTCCCCCAGTAGCGGGGAACACAGATACGCAGTATTTT. Translated: CASSPPVAGNTDTQYF.

V usage is TRBV9 and J usage is TRBJ1-6, with D perhaps matching TRBD1 (6 bases). This CDR3 is 15 amino acids long. In germline, CDR1 is SGDLS, CDR2 YYNGEE. Trimming cost V 4 bases and J 7 bases, with 15 bases left between them. The CDR3 protein is CASSFQQGNNSPLHF. The CDR3, as DNA: TGTGCCAGCAGCTTCCAACAGGGTAACAATTCACCCCTCCACTTT.

This clone came up once. V and J are TRBV4-1 and TRBJ1-2; a possible D gene is TRBD1 (5 bases). The CDR3 is 15 residues long. The V end lost 3 bases, the J end lost 4 bases, and 15 bases lay between the germline ends. CDR1 and CDR2 (germline): MGHRA, YSYEKL. CDR3 sequence (DNA): TGCGCCAGCAGCCAGCCAAGACAGATTCGCTATGGCTACACCTTC. Its protein product is CASSQPRQIRYGYTF.

This rearrangement joins TRBV30 to TRBJ1-5, with unresolved D. The ends were cut back, 3 bases at V and 11 bases at J, with 14 bases in the middle. The CDR3 is made up of 12 amino acids. The V gene's germline CDR1 is GTSNPN and CDR2 SVGIG (reference sequence). The CDR3: CAWSRDREAQHF. The CDR3 DNA reads as TGTGCCTGGAGCCGCGACCGGGAGGCCCAGCATTTT.

This clone came up once. This sequence joins TRBV5-5 and TRBJ1-1, with a tentative D call TRBD1 (6 bases). In germline, CDR1 is SGHKS, CDR2 YYEKEE (reference sequence). The CDR3 loop spans 16 amino acids. Trimming shortened V by 1 base and J by 0 bases, and 13 bases separated the two germline ends. The CDR3 DNA is TGTGCCAGCAGCTTGTGGCAGGGGTTTTTGAACACTGAAGCTTTCTTT. It codes for CASSLWQGFLNTEAFF.

A few counts support this clone. V usage is TRBV5-1 and J usage is TRBJ2-1; 8 bases map to TRBD2. J lost 7 bases, V lost 7 bases, and 10 bases had no gene match. Per germline, CDR1 SGHRS and CDR2 YFSETQ. The CDR3 has 14 residues. CDR3 nucleotide sequence: TGCGCCAGCGCCCCGGGACTAGTGGGTAATGAGCAGTTCTTC. As protein: CASAPGLVGNEQFF. The full variable domain, with the rest looked up from reference TRBV5-1 and TRBJ2-1, is KAGVTQTPRYLIKTRGQQVTLSCSPISGHRSVSWYQQTPGQGLQFLFEYFSETQRNKGNFPGRFSGRQFSNSRSEMNVSTLELGDSALYLCASAPGLVGNEQFFGPGTRLTVL.

Regarding this clone: The same CDR3 can be traced to other DNA sequences in this sample. The chain combines TRBV7-9 with TRBJ2-1; 13 nucleotides align to TRBD2. The V gene's germline CDR1 is SEHNR and CDR2 FQNEAQ (reference sequence). The CDR3 runs to 16 residues. After removal of 4 bases from V and 4 bases from J, the junction contained 4 bases not matched to a gene. Written as DNA, the CDR3 is TGTGCCAGCAGCTCCCGGACTAGCGGGAGTTACAATGAGCAGTTCTTC. This encodes CASSSRTSGSYNEQFF.

The rearrangement uses TRBV18 and TRBJ2-1; TRBD2 agrees at 11 bases. Germline CDR1 and CDR2: KGHSH and LQKENI. The CDR3 extends over 16 amino acids. Trimming took 1 base from V and 5 from J; bases not matched to a gene: 4. DNA for the CDR3: TGTGCCAGCTCACCACTTCCTAGCGGGGGGAACAATGAGCAGTTCTTC. Amino acid sequence: CASSPLPSGGNNEQFF.

This chain connects TRBV11-2 to TRBJ2-1; unclear D gene. Germline-derived CDR1 and CDR2 are SGHAT and FQNNGV. This CDR3 has 13 residues. Trimming shortened V by 0 bases and J by 9 bases, and 9 bases separated the two germline ends. The CDR3 DNA reads as TGTGCCAGCAGCTTAGACTTTGTTAGTGAGCAGTTCTTC. Translating it yields CASSLDFVSEQFF.

This clone was observed a single time. The CDR3 DNA sequence: TGTGCCAGCAGCTTGGTGGGACTTGGTGCAGATACGCAGTATTTT. Its protein is CASSLVGLGADTQYF. The chain employs TRBV5-6 and TRBJ2-3; perhaps TRBD2 as D (6 bases). The CDR3 extends over 15 amino acids. Between the trimmed V and J ends, which lost 0 bases and 4 bases, there was a span of 12 bases. The V gene's germline CDR1 is SGHDT and CDR2 YYEEEE.

The chain joins TRBV19 to TRBJ2-1; 9 bases are a match to TRBD2. The CDR3 covers 16 residues. Germline CDR1 reads LNHDA; CDR2 reads SQIVND (reference sequence). V lost 6 bases, J lost 1 base, and 7 bases stayed unmatched. Here the CDR3 reads CASSLNSGSSYNEQFF. The CDR3 DNA sequence: TGTGCCAGTAGCCTAAATAGCGGGAGTTCCTACAATGAGCAGTTCTTC.

The chain joins TRBV7-3 to TRBJ2-1, with 11 bases matching TRBD2. The V gene end was trimmed by 2 bases and the J gene end by 2 bases; junction bases not matched to a gene: 2. Germline V gene data show CDR1 as SGHTA and CDR2 as FQGTGA. CDR3 length: 16 residues. CDR3 sequence: CASSLQGLAAYNEQFF. The CDR3, as DNA: TGTGCCAGCAGCTTACAGGGACTAGCGGCCTACAATGAGCAGTTCTTC.

The chain carries TRBV7-7 and TRBJ2-1; 8 bases agree with TRBD2. CDR1 is SSHAT, CDR2 FNYEAQ, per germline (reference sequence). V trimming: 4 bases; J trimming: 7 bases; junction bases outside the gene matches: 24. The CDR3 spans 20 residues. The CDR3 coding sequence is TGTGCCAGCAGCTCCCGGGTTGCGGGAGGCCCCCCATCGAAATCGAATGAGCAGTTCTTC. Translating gives CASSSRVAGGPPSKSNEQFF.

This chain connects TRBV5-1 to TRBJ2-3, with 7 bases that match TRBD2. This CDR3 has 17 residues. The ends lost 3 bases at V and 2 bases at J; junction bases unmatched: 12. The germline gives CDR1 SGHRS, CDR2 YFSETQ. The CDR3 DNA sequence: TGCGCCAGCAGCTGGGGGAGGGCTGGACGGGTCACAGATACGCAGTATTTT. This codes for CASSWGRAGRVTDTQYF.

The chain is built from TRBV6-5 and TRBJ2-3; a possible D gene is TRBD1 (6 bases). The length of the CDR3 is 15 residues. Germline lookup yields CDR1 MNHEY and CDR2 SVGAGI. V shed 0 bases and J shed 2 bases, with 9 bases lying between them. The CDR3 spells CASSYSGDTTDTQYF. CDR3 sequence (DNA): TGTGCCAGCAGTTACTCGGGGGACACCACAGATACGCAGTATTTT.

The V call is TRBV7-2, the J call TRBJ2-6; 7 bases align to TRBD1. CDR1 SGHTA and CDR2 FQGNSA come from the germline V gene. V lost 3 bases, J lost 3 bases, and 2 bases stayed unmatched. CDR3 size: 15 residues. The CDR3 DNA reads as TGTGCCAGCAGCTTGTCAGGGGGTGGGGCCAACGTCCTGACTTTC. Translation gives CASSLSGGGANVLTF.

The chain uses TRBV28 and TRBJ2-1, with 12 bases that match TRBD2. This CDR3 is 23 amino acids long. Per the germline V gene, CDR1 is MDHEN and CDR2 is SYDVKM. The ends lost 3 bases at V and 5 bases at J; junction bases unmatched: 26. The DNA for the CDR3 is TGTGCCAGCAGTTTCACCGGACTAGCGGGACATAGGATTACCTCCCTAAGCCACAATGAGCAGTTCTTC. Translation: CASSFTGLAGHRITSLSHNEQFF.